One T cell receptor (beta chain) is described in this entry. Antigen: not known. These data originate in a study of cytomegalovirus exposure and HLA in healthy donors. Notes on the study in general: V- and J-gene trimming of TCR beta was linked (in a later analysis) to a missense DCLRE1C variant.

The length of the CDR3 is 14 residues. Per germline, CDR1 ENHRY and CDR2 SYGVKD. PCR involved 60 Vbeta and 13 Jbeta primers. Measured with immunoSEQ multiplex PCR; TCRdb has only the in-frame clones, and not every one. This sample carries about 110,000 clones, 80% to 85% of them seen once, and the ten largest clones take 2.5% to 3%. The receptor was isolated from a woman aged 55 to 70 in good health and CMV-seropositive. What was sequenced was PBMCs. This sequence joins TRBV10-3 and TRBJ2-5, with TRBD1 matching 9 bases. With the DNA end fitting TRBJ2-7 better, the J assignment may be wrong. The CDR3 sequence is CAIRPGQGIYEQYF. The CDR3 DNA sequence: TGTGCCATCAGGCCGGGACAGGGAATCTACGAGCAGTACTTC.